This TCR beta chain was identified in a study of response to subunit inactivated influenza vaccine. Study observations and caveats: Few additional T cells are recruited per seasonal influenza vaccination, authors suggested.

Germline CDR1 reads LGHNA; CDR2 reads YSLEER. The CDR3 has 16 residues. The V end lost 1 base, the J end lost 1 base, and 12 bases lay between the germline ends. A note on this clonotype: Its target is not known. This may stem from a read error, because a much larger clone lies one nucleotide away.

MiXCR, applied by TCRdb to the RT-PCR reads, yields one record per CDR3 protein. The sample records about 190,000 distinct CDR3 sequences, approximately 15% being singletons. The sequence came from a man aged 50 to 60 who received an inactivated influenza vaccine. The specimen comprised CD8+ T cells sorted from PBMCs, sampled approximately 5 days after vaccination. The rearrangement joins TRBV4-3 to TRBJ2-3; perhaps TRBD2 as D (6 bases). The CDR3 region has the DNA TGCGCCAGCAGCCAAGCTGTGGGCGGGGGCACAGATACGCAGTATTTT. This gives the protein CASSQAVGGGTDTQYF.